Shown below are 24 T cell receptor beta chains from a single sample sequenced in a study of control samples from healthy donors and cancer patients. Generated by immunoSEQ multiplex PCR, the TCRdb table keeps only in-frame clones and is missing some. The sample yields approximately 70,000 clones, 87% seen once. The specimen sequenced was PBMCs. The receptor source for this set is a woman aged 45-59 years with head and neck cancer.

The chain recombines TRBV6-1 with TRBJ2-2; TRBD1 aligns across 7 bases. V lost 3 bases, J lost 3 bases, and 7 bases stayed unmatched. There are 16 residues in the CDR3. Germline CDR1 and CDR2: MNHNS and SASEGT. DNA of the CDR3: TGTGCCAGCAGTGACGATTACAGGGGAGACACCGGGGAGCTGTTTTTT. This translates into CASSDDYRGDTGELFF.

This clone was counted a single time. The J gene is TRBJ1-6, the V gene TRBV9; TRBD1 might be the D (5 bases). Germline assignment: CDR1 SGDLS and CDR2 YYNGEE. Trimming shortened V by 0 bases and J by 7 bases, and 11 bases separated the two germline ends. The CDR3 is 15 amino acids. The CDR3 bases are TGTGCCAGCAGCGTAGGTGGGGGGGGGAATTCACCCCTCCACTTT. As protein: CASSVGGGGNSPLHF. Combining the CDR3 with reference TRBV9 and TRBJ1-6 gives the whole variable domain DSGVTQTPKHLITATGQRVTLRCSPRSGDLSVYWYQQSLDQGLQFLIQYYNGEERAKGNILERFSAQQFPDLHSELNLSSLELGDSALYFCASSVGGGGNSPLHFGNGTRLTVT.

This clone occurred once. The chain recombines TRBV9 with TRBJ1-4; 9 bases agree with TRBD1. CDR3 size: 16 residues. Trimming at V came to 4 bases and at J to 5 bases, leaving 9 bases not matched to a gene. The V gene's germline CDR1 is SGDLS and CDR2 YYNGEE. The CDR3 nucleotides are TGTGCCAGCAGCCTACGAACCGGGACAGGGAATGAAAAACTGTTTTTT. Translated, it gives CASSLRTGTGNEKLFF. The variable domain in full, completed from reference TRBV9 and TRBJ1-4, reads DSGVTQTPKHLITATGQRVTLRCSPRSGDLSVYWYQQSLDQGLQFLIQYYNGEERAKGNILERFSAQQFPDLHSELNLSSLELGDSALYFCASSLRTGTGNEKLFFGSGTQLSVL.

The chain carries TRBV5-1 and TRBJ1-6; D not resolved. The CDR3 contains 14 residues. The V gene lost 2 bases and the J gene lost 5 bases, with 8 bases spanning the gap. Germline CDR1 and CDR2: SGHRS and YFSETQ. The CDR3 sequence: CASSFRVDNSPLHF. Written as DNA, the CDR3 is TGCGCCAGCAGCTTCCGAGTGGATAATTCACCCCTCCACTTT.

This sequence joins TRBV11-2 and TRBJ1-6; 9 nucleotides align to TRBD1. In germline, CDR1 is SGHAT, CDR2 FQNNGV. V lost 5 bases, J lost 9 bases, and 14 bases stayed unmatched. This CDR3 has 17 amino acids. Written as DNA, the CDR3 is TGTGCCAGCAGCGTTGAGACAGGGGGTTTTTATTTTTCACCCCTCCACTTT. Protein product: CASSVETGGFYFSPLHF.

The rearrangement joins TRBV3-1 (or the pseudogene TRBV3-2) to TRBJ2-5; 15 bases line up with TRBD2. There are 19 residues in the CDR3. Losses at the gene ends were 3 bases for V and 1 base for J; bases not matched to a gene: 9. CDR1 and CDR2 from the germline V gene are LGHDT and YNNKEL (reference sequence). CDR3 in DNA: TGTGCCAGCAGCCACGTACGGACTAGCGGGGGGGTCCTCCAAGAGACCCAGTACTTC. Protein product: CASSHVRTSGGVLQETQYF.

The CDR3 sequence is CASSPTGTDTQYF. CDR3 nucleotide sequence: TGCGCCAGCAGTCCCACCGGCACAGATACGCAGTATTTT. The J gene is TRBJ2-3, the V gene TRBV23-1, with D hard to call. TRBV23-1 is noted as an ORF with a role that remains uncertain. CDR3 length equals 13 residues. Trimming took 4 bases from V and 1 from J, leaving 6 bases between them.

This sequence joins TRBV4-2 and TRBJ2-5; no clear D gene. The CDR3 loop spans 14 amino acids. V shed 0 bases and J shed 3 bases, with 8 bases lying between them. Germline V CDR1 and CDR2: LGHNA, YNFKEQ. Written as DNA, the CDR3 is TGTGCCAGCAGCCAAGATGCTCGGAAAGAGACCCAGTACTTC. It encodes CASSQDARKETQYF.

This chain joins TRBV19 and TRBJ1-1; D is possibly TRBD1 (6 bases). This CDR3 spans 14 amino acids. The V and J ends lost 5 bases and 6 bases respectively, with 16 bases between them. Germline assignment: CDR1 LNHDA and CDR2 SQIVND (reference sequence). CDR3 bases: TGTGCCAGTAGTCTTACAGGGTTTGTTGCTGAAGCTTTCTTT. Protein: CASSLTGFVAEAFF.

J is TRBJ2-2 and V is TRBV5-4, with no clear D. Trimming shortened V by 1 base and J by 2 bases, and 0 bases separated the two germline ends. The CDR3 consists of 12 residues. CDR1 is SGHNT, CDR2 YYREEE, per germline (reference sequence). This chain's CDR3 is CASSLNTGELFF. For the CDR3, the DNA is TGTGCCAGCAGCTTGAACACCGGGGAGCTGTTTTTT.

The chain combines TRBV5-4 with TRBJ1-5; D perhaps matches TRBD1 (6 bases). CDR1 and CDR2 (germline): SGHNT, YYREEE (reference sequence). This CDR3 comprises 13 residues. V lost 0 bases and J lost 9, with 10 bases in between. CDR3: CASSLGPTGPQHF. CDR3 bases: TGTGCCAGCAGCTTGGGGCCGACAGGGCCCCAGCATTTT. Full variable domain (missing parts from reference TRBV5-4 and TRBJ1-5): ETGVTQSPTHLIKTRGQQVTLRCSSQSGHNTVSWYQQALGQGPQFIFQYYREEENGRGNFPPRFSGLQFPNYSSELNVNALELDDSALYLCASSLGPTGPQHFGDGTRLSIL.

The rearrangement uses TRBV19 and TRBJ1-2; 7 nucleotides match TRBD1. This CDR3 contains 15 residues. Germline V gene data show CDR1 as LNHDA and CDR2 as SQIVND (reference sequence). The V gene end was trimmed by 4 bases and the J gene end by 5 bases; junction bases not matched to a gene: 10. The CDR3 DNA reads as TGTGCCAGTAGTAACCGATGGACAGGCGAATATGGCTACACCTTC. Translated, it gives CASSNRWTGEYGYTF.

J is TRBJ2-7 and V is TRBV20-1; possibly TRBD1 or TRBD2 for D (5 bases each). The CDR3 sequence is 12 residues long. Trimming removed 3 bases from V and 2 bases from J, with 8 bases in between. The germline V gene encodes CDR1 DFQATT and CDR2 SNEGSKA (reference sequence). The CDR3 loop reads CSASRDPYEQYF. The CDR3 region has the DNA TGCAGTGCTAGTCGGGACCCCTACGAGCAGTACTTC.

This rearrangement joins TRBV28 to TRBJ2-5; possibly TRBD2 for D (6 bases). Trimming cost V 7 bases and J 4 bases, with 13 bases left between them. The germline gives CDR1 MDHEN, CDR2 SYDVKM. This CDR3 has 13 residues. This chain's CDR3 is CASTVDGRETQYF. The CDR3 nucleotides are TGTGCCAGCACGGTAGACGGGAGAGAGACCCAGTACTTC.

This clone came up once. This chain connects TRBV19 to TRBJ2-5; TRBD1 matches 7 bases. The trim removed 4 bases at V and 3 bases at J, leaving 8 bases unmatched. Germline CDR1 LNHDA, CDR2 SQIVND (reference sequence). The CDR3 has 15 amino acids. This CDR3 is CASSKPTGVEETQYF. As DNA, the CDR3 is TGTGCCAGTAGTAAGCCCACAGGGGTGGAAGAGACCCAGTACTTC.

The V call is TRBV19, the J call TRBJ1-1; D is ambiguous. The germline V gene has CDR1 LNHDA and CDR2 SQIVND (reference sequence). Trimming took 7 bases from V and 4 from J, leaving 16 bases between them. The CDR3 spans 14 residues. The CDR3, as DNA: TGTGCCAGTACGGGGAAGGGCTGGTTCACTGAAGCTTTCTTT. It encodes CASTGKGWFTEAFF.

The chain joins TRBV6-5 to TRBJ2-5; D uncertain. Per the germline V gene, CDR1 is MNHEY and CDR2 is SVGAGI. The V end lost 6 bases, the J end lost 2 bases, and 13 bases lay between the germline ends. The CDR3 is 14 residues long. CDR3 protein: CASSLRRAQETQYF. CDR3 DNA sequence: TGTGCCAGCAGCCTTCGAAGAGCACAAGAGACCCAGTACTTC.

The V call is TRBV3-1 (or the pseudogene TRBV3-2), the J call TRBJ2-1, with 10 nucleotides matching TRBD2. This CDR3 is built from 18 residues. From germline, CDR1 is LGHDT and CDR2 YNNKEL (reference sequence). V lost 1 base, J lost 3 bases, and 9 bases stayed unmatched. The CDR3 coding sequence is TGTGCCAGCAGCCAAGGAGTAGCGGGGGGCCCTCGCTACAATGAGCAGTTCTTC. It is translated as CASSQGVAGGPRYNEQFF.

The CDR3 bases are TGTGCCAGCAGTTTATTAAACAGGGCCGGGGAGCTGTTTTTT. Translating it yields CASSLLNRAGELFF. V and J are TRBV28 and TRBJ2-2; tentative D call: TRBD1 (6 bases). The CDR3 length is 14 residues. The germline CDR1 and CDR2 sequences are MDHEN and SYDVKM. Trimming pared 1 base from V and 6 bases from J, leaving 9 bases between.

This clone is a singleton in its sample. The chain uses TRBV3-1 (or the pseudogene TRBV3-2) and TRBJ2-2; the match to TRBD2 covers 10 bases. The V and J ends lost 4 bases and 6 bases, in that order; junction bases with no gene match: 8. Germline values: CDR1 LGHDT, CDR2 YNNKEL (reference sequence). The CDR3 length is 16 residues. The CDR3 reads CASSPQRGGRSGELFF. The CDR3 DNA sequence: TGTGCCAGCAGCCCTCAGCGGGGGGGCCGGTCCGGGGAGCTGTTTTTT.

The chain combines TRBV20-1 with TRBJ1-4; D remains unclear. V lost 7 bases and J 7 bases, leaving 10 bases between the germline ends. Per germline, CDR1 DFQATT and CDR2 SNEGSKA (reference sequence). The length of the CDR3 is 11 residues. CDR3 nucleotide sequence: TGCAGTGGGGCAACGGGTGAAAAACTGTTTTTT. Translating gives CSGATGEKLFF.

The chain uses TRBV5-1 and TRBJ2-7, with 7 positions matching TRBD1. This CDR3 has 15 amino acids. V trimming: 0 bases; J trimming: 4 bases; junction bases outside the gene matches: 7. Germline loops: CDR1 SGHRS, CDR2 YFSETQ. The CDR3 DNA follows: TGCGCCAGCAGCTTGGACAGGGGTAATTATTACGAGCAGTACTTC. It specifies CASSLDRGNYYEQYF. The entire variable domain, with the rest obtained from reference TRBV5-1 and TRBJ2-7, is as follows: KAGVTQTPRYLIKTRGQQVTLSCSPISGHRSVSWYQQTPGQGLQFLFEYFSETQRNKGNFPGRFSGRQFSNSRSEMNVSTLELGDSALYLCASSLDRGNYYEQYFGPGTRLTVT.

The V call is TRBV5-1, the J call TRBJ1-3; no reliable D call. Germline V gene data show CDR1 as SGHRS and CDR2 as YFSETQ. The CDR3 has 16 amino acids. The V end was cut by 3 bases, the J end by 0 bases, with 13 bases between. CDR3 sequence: CASSSSDRSSGNTIYF. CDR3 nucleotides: TGCGCCAGCAGCTCATCAGACCGAAGCTCTGGAAACACCATATATTTT.

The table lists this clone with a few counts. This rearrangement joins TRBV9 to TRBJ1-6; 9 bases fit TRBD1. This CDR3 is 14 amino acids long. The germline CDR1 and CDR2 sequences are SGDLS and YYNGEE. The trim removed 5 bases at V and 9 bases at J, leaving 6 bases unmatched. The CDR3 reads CASSSTGGVSPLHF. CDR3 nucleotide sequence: TGTGCCAGCAGTTCCACAGGGGGCGTTTCACCCCTCCACTTT.